This T cell receptor beta chain stems from a study of blood T cells in healthy people across ages. Losses at the gene ends were 2 bases for V and 7 bases for J; bases not matched to a gene: 8. The CDR3 has 16 residues. Germline loops: CDR1 LGHNA, CDR2 YNFKEQ. The use of a sample-barcoded 5' primer and a J-beta primer mix characterized a second PCR of about 6 to 11 cycles. Each cDNA molecule received a tag from a template-switch adaptor that had 12 random nucleotides. TCRdb reprocessed the 5' RACE reads with MiXCR, giving one entry per CDR3 protein. The table shows 890,000 or so distinct CDR3 sequences, with 60% to 80% occurring only once.

The chain has TRBV4-2 and TRBJ2-1, with TRBD1 matching over 10 bases. The clonotype was recovered from a man aged 30 to 39 in good health. The sample was blood. CDR3 loop: CASSQPTGTGDNEQFF. The CDR3, as DNA: TGTGCCAGCAGCCAACCGACCGGGACAGGGGATAATGAGCAGTTCTTC.